Listed below are T cell receptor beta chains from one sample, sequenced in a study of T cell repertoires in cytomegalovirus infection. Each CDR3 protein is one row after TCRdb ran MiXCR on the reads. The sample consists of roughly 630,000 distinct CDR3 sequences, 24% of them appearing once. The source material was CD8+ T cells from PBMCs. The receptors derive from a human donor in good health (CMV status not recorded). Some clones in this sample may be carry-over from other donors' samples. Both conserved end residues are part of each CDR3. D genes are given only for firm matches. Clone size is given for some rows only: seen once, a few or many times, or a class if the clone is expanded.

D gene,clone size,V gene,J gene,CDR3 protein,CDR3 DNA
.,few,TRBV29-1,TRBJ2-2,CSVIQSNTGELFF,TGCAGCGTAATCCAGTCGAACACCGGGGAGCTGTTTTTT
TRBD1,.,TRBV6-6,TRBJ2-5,CASSRTGGKETRYF,TGTGCCAGCAGCCGGACAGGGGGAAAAGAGACCCGGTACTTC
.,few,TRBV7-5,TRBJ2-1,CISVSEALPLRGVHEQFF,.
.,.,TRBV5-5,TRBJ2-7,CASSLLLSYEQYF,TGTGCCAGCAGCTTACTGTTATCCTACGAGCAGTACTTC
.,.,TRBV5-6,TRBJ2-1,CASSVFAPTHNEQFF,TGTGCCAGCAGCGTATTTGCCCCCACACACAATGAGCAGTTCTTC
.,.,TRBV29-1,TRBJ2-4,CSVPEGGGQYF,TGCAGCGTTCCCGAGGGAGGGGGACAGTACTTC
TRBD2,.,TRBV11-2,TRBJ2-5,CASSPGGVVVETQYF,TGTGCCAGCAGCCCCGGGGGGGTGGTGGTTGAGACCCAGTACTTC
TRBD1,many,TRBV7-6,TRBJ1-2,CASSALQGADYGYTF,TGTGCCAGCAGCGCTTTACAGGGGGCAGACTATGGCTACACCTTC
.,many,TRBV6-2/TRBV6-3,TRBJ2-3,CASSRSGESDTQYF,TGTGCCAGCAGTCGTAGCGGTGAATCAGATACGCAGTATTTT
.,.,TRBV20-1,TRBJ2-3,CSASQVISFGTDTQYF,TGCAGTGCTAGTCAGGTGATTTCCTTCGGGACAGATACGCAGTATTTT
TRBD2,many,TRBV19,TRBJ2-1,CASSRGRGDSYNEQFF,TGTGCCAGTAGTCGTGGGCGGGGGGACTCCTACAATGAGCAGTTCTTC
.,few,TRBV2,TRBJ2-7,CASDSDGSYEQYF,TGTGCCAGCGATTCCGACGGCTCCTACGAGCAGTACTTC
TRBD1,many,TRBV7-9,TRBJ1-5,CASSSLEGQGEYSNQPQHF,TGTGCCAGCAGCTCTCTAGAGGGACAGGGAGAATATAGCAATCAGCCCCAGCATTTT
TRBD1,.,TRBV29-1,TRBJ1-2,CSVWGAGGGGYTF,TGCAGCGTGTGGGGTGCAGGGGGAGGTGGCTACACCTTT
.,once,TRBV9,TRBJ2-3,CASSLLQDTQYF,TGTGCCAGCAGCCTTTTGCAAGATACGCAGTATTTT
.,.,TRBV28,TRBJ1-1,CASSRGGGEAFF,TGTGCCAGCAGTCGCGGGGGTGGTGAAGCTTTCTTT
.,many,TRBV14,TRBJ1-1,CASSQDVGLNTEAFF,TGTGCCAGCAGCCAAGATGTAGGGTTGAACACTGAAGCTTTCTTT
TRBD2,few,TRBV6-2/TRBV6-3,TRBJ2-4,CASSGPGLAGGPPKNIQYF,TGTGCCAGCAGTGGACCGGGACTAGCGGGGGGACCTCCCAAAAACATTCAGTACTTC
.,.,TRBV13,TRBJ2-5,CASSLVAEDQETQYF,TGTGCCAGCAGCTTAGTAGCGGAAGACCAAGAGACCCAGTACTTC
.,few,TRBV6-1,TRBJ2-1,CASSWGPLDNEQFF,TGTGCCAGCAGTTGGGGCCCTCTAGACAATGAGCAGTTCTTC
.,many,TRBV4-1,TRBJ2-5,CASSQVSKETQYF,TGCGCCAGCAGCCAAGTTAGCAAAGAGACCCAGTACTTC
.,.,TRBV5-5,TRBJ1-3,CASASRGATGNTIYF,TGTGCCAGCGCCTCACGGGGGGCAACTGGAAACACCATATATTTT
TRBD1,.,TRBV28,TRBJ1-2,CASSSDRDSYYGYTF,TGTGCCAGCAGTTCGGACCGGGACAGCTACTATGGCTACACCTTC
.,many,TRBV6-5,TRBJ2-7,CASSYSAGQEQYF,TGTGCCAGCAGTTACTCGGCAGGGCAGGAGCAGTACTTC
.,few,TRBV29-1,TRBJ2-3,CSVVWRGPDTQYF,TGCAGCGTTGTCTGGAGGGGTCCAGATACGCAGTATTTT
TRBD2,many,TRBV7-6,TRBJ2-2,CASRSYPGLAGGPNTGELFF,TGTGCCAGCAGATCATATCCGGGACTAGCGGGGGGGCCGAACACCGGGGAGCTGTTTTTT
.,medium-sized,TRBV12-3/TRBV12-4,TRBJ1-1,CASSFGQGGRAFF,TGTGCCAGCAGTTTTGGACAAGGGGGGCGGGCTTTCTTT
.,many,TRBV7-9,TRBJ2-4,CASSARLGEEANIQYF,TGTGCCAGCAGCGCCCGGTTGGGAGAGGAGGCAAACATTCAGTACTTC
.,.,TRBV7-9,TRBJ2-2,CASSFARWHTGELFF,TGTGCCAGCAGCTTCGCCAGGTGGCACACCGGGGAGCTGTTTTTT
.,.,TRBV4-1,TRBJ2-1,CASSQDSVNEQFF,TGCGCCAGCAGCCAAGATAGCGTCAATGAGCAGTTCTTC
.,few,TRBV5-1,TRBJ2-7,CASSLDLSYEQYF,TGCGCCAGCAGCTTGGACCTTTCGTACGAGCAGTACTTC
TRBD2,once,TRBV20-1,TRBJ2-3,CSASLAGGTDTQYF,TGCAGTGCTTCACTAGCGGGGGGCACAGATACGCAGTATTTT
TRBD2,many,TRBV28,TRBJ2-4,CASSSPRLGHGGGAKNIQYF,TGTGCCAGCAGTTCCCCTCGACTTGGACACGGGGGGGGAGCCAAAAACATTCAGTACTTC
.,few,TRBV19,TRBJ2-3,CASSIQGPDTQYF,TGTGCCAGTAGTATACAGGGACCAGATACGCAGTATTTT
.,.,TRBV4-1,TRBJ1-5,CASSQVFGDSPQHF,TGCGCCAGCAGCCAAGTTTTCGGGGATTCGCCCCAGCATTTT
.,.,TRBV20-1,TRBJ2-3,CSAEDEDFSTDTQYF,TGCAGTGCCGAGGACGAGGACTTTAGCACAGATACGCAGTATTTT
TRBD2,.,TRBV19,TRBJ2-6,CVSSIVGLAAPSGANVLTF,TGTGTCAGTAGTATAGTTGGACTAGCGGCCCCCTCTGGGGCCAACGTCCTGACTTTC
TRBD2,many,TRBV5-6,TRBJ2-1,CASSPGTSESSYNEQFF,TGTGCCAGCAGCCCGGGGACTAGCGAAAGCTCCTACAATGAGCAGTTCTTC
TRBD1,.,TRBV29-1,TRBJ2-7,CSVQDRAFSYEQYF,TGCAGCGTTCAGGACAGGGCCTTCTCCTACGAGCAGTACTTC
.,.,TRBV2,TRBJ2-6,CASRARDAGANVLTF,TGTGCCAGCAGAGCCAGGGACGCTGGGGCCAACGTCCTGACTTTC
TRBD2,few,TRBV24-1,TRBJ2-1,CATSDLAGGFEQFF,TGTGCCACCAGTGATTTGGCGGGGGGCTTTGAGCAGTTCTTC
TRBD1,.,TRBV19,TRBJ1-4,CASSSSGTGHEKLFF,TGTGCCAGTAGTTCCTCCGGGACAGGGCATGAAAAACTGTTTTTT
TRBD2,many,TRBV19,TRBJ2-3,CASSPLAGDTDTQYF,TGTGCCAGTAGTCCACTAGCGGGGGACACAGATACGCAGTATTTT
TRBD2,.,TRBV6-2/TRBV6-3,TRBJ2-1,CASSPRGLAGGVGNEQFF,TGTGCCAGCAGCCCTCGGGGACTAGCGGGGGGGGTGGGAAATGAGCAGTTCTTC
.,few,TRBV15,TRBJ2-2,CATSPVGGSAGELFF,TGTGCCACCAGCCCCGTGGGGGGATCCGCCGGGGAGCTGTTTTTT
.,many,TRBV7-2,TRBJ2-5,CASKPGVKETQYF,TGTGCCAGTAAACCGGGGGTAAAAGAGACCCAGTACTTC
.,few,TRBV28,TRBJ1-1,CASMFGGNTEAFF,TGTGCCAGCATGTTTGGGGGGAACACTGAAGCTTTCTTT
TRBD2,.,TRBV7-3,TRBJ2-1,CASSPGTSGGYSSYNEQFF,TGTGCCAGCAGCCCCGGGACTAGCGGGGGCTATAGCTCCTACAATGAGCAGTTCTTC
TRBD1,few,TRBV12-3/TRBV12-4,TRBJ2-1,CASRYRGFIGEQFF,TGTGCCAGCCGCTACAGGGGGTTCATCGGTGAGCAGTTCTTC
TRBD2,.,TRBV20-1,TRBJ2-2,CSASPSGGSNTGELFF,TGCAGTGCTAGTCCGAGCGGGGGCTCGAACACCGGGGAGCTGTTTTTT